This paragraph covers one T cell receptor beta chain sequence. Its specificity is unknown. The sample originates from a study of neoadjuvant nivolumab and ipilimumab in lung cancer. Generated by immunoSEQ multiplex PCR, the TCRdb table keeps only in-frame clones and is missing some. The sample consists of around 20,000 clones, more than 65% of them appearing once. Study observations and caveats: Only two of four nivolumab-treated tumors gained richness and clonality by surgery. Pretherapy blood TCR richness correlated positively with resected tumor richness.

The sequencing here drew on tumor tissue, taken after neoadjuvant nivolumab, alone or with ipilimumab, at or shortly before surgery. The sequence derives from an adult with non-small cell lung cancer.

As DNA, the CDR3 is TGTGCCAGCCGAAGAGGAGGGACAGGGGTGACTAGCGGGAGGAATGAGCAGTTCTTC. It specifies CASRRGGTGVTSGRNEQFF. The gene calls are TRBV27 and TRBJ2-1, with 13 bases lining up with TRBD2. V lost 8 bases, J lost 7 bases, and 20 bases stayed unmatched. Germline CDR1 reads MNHEY; CDR2 reads SMNVEV (reference sequence). The CDR3 length is 19 residues.